A single sample is the source of the 21 T cell receptor beta chains below, sequenced in a study of response to subunit inactivated influenza vaccine. TCRdb itself ran the RT-PCR reads through MiXCR, one entry per CDR3 protein. The sample has about 570,000 distinct CDR3 sequences, approximately 12% seen once. The specimen was PBMCs from blood, collected on the day of vaccination. The origin of the receptors is a man aged 50 or older who received an inactivated influenza vaccine.

J is TRBJ2-5 and V is TRBV12-3 or TRBV12-4; no clear D. This CDR3 has 15 residues. Trimming removed 2 bases at V and 7 bases at J, with 17 bases between. In DNA form, the CDR3 reads TGTGCCAGCAGTTTACGGGTTGGAACCTCCGGGACCCAGTACTTC. This encodes CASSLRVGTSGTQYF.

This clonotype was observed a few times. The gene calls are TRBV25-1 and TRBJ2-1; 13 bases align to TRBD2. Germline V CDR1 and CDR2: MGHDK, SYGVNS. V trimming: 5 bases; J trimming: 8 bases; junction bases outside the gene matches: 6. CDR3 length: 15 residues. CDR3 DNA: TGTGCCAGCAGTAGGACTAGCGGGAGTACCGATGAGCAGTTCTTC. Amino acids: CASSRTSGSTDEQFF.

This sequence joins TRBV12-3 or TRBV12-4 and TRBJ2-2; 8 bases map to TRBD2. This CDR3 comprises 15 residues. V lost 1 base to trimming and J lost 4 bases; unmatched junction nucleotides: 2. The chain's CDR3 is CASSLGTSFTGELFF. The CDR3 DNA sequence: TGTGCCAGCAGTTTAGGGACTAGCTTCACCGGGGAGCTGTTTTTT.

This clonotype has a count of ten or more. The chain couples TRBV9 to TRBJ2-4; tentative D call: TRBD2 (5 bases). V was pared by 0 bases and J by 0 bases, with 13 bases between. Germline assignment: CDR1 SGDLS and CDR2 YYNGEE. CDR3 size: 17 residues. CDR3 nucleotide sequence: TGTGCCAGCAGCGTAGGAGAGGGAAGAGTAGCCAAAAACATTCAGTACTTC. It specifies CASSVGEGRVAKNIQYF.

The chain recombines TRBV29-1 with TRBJ2-5; perhaps TRBD1 as D (6 bases). V lost 7 bases and J lost 4, with 13 bases in between. There are 12 residues in the CDR3. Germline CDR1 and CDR2: SQVTM and ANQGSEA. For the CDR3, the DNA is TGCAGCGGAACAACAGGGCGAGAGACCCAGTACTTC. Amino acids: CSGTTGRETQYF. Full variable domain (remainder filled in from reference TRBV29-1 and TRBJ2-5): SAVISQKPSRDICQRGTSLTIQCQVDSQVTMMFWYRQQPGQSLTLIATANQGSEATYESGFVIDKFPISRPNLTFSTLTVSNMSPEDSSIYLCSGTTGRETQYFGPGTRLLVL.

V and J are TRBV20-1 and TRBJ2-6; D is uncertain. Germline CDR1 is DFQATT and CDR2 is SNEGSKA (reference sequence). The ends were cut back, 1 base at V and 0 bases at J, with 7 bases in the middle. The CDR3 runs to 15 residues. In nucleotides, the CDR3 is TGCAGTGCTAGAGCCGGCCGCTCTGGGGCCAACGTCCTGACTTTC. Residues: CSARAGRSGANVLTF.

V is TRBV2 and J is TRBJ2-4; 8 bases line up with TRBD1. The CDR3 runs 14 residues. Germline trimming cut 6 bases from V and 8 bases from J; bases unmatched to any gene: 9. The V gene's germline CDR1 is SNHLY and CDR2 FYNNEI. CDR3 loop: CASRPDRVGDIQYF. In DNA, the CDR3 is TGTGCCAGCAGGCCGGACAGGGTGGGAGACATTCAGTACTTC.

In this sample, this clonotype turned up a few times. The V call is TRBV6-5, the J call TRBJ2-7; perhaps TRBD2 as D (5 bases). Germline V gives CDR1 MNHEY, CDR2 SVGAGI. The CDR3 loop spans 13 amino acids. The V and J ends lost 0 bases and 5 bases respectively, with 8 bases between them. The CDR3 protein is CASSYSRGNEQYF. The CDR3 region has the DNA TGTGCCAGCAGTTACTCGAGAGGGAACGAGCAGTACTTC.

In this sample, this clonotype turned up a few times. The chain combines TRBV20-1 with TRBJ2-5; D not resolved. The CDR3 has 13 residues. With 1 base removed from V and 4 bases from J, the gap between germline ends came to 10 bases. CDR1 is DFQATT, CDR2 SNEGSKA, per germline (reference sequence). The CDR3 DNA follows: TGCAGTGCTAGAGTCGGGTTAACAGAGACCCAGTACTTC. Residues: CSARVGLTETQYF.

This clonotype was seen only a few times. V gene TRBV20-1 combines with J gene TRBJ2-3; 8 bases fit TRBD2. With V trimmed by 6 bases and J by 4 bases, 9 bases remained unmatched. Germline-derived CDR1 and CDR2 are DFQATT and SNEGSKA (reference sequence). The CDR3 has 14 residues. CDR3 region: CSATGRVSPDTQYF. The CDR3 region has the DNA TGCAGTGCCACCGGGAGGGTGTCCCCAGATACGCAGTATTTT.

The V and J genes are TRBV18 and TRBJ2-2, with 8 bases that match TRBD1. Germline V gives CDR1 KGHSH, CDR2 LQKENI. The V gene end was trimmed by 8 bases and the J gene end by 3 bases; junction bases not matched to a gene: 5. The CDR3 covers 14 residues. Here the CDR3 DNA reads TGTGCCAGCCGGACAGGGACAGACACCGGGGAGCTGTTTTTT. Its translation: CASRTGTDTGELFF.

This chain connects TRBV6-5 to TRBJ2-5; 9 bases fit TRBD1. This CDR3 spans 14 amino acids. After removal of 0 bases from V and 5 bases from J, the junction contained 1 base not matched to a gene. Germline CDR1 MNHEY, CDR2 SVGAGI. The CDR3 nucleotides read TGTGCCAGCAGTTACTCGACAGGGGGTGAGACCCAGTACTTC. It encodes CASSYSTGGETQYF.

Written as DNA, the CDR3 is TGCGCCAGCAGACAGGCCGGGACAGTGAACACTGAAGCTTTCTTT. This translates into CASRQAGTVNTEAFF. The chain employs TRBV5-1 and TRBJ1-1; 7 bases align to TRBD1. This CDR3 is built from 15 residues. V dropped 5 bases and J dropped 0; count of bases not matched to a gene: 7. Germline CDR1 and CDR2: SGHRS and YFSETQ.

This sequence joins TRBV30 and TRBJ1-4; the match to TRBD1 covers 8 bases. Trimming cost V 8 bases and J 8 bases; bases outside gene matches: 7. Germline CDR1 and CDR2: GTSNPN and SVGIG (reference sequence). The length of the CDR3 is 12 residues. CDR3 loop: CAGDRGDEKLFF. CDR3 nucleotides: TGTGCCGGAGACAGGGGAGACGAAAAACTGTTTTTT.

The CDR3 is CASSELGEQFF. In DNA form, the CDR3 reads TGCGCCAGCAGTGAGCTCGGTGAGCAGTTCTTC. The V and J genes are TRBV10-2 and TRBJ2-1; the D is unclear. The germline V and J ends were trimmed by 2 bases and 9 bases, with 5 bases remaining between them. Germline V gives CDR1 WSHSY, CDR2 SAAADI. The CDR3 contains 11 residues.

The chain uses TRBV5-1 and TRBJ1-5, with unresolved D. The CDR3 sequence is 13 residues long. From germline, CDR1 is SGHRS and CDR2 YFSETQ. Trimming shortened V by 2 bases and J by 5 bases, and 8 bases separated the two germline ends. CDR3 nucleotides: TGCGCCAGCAGCTTAAGGTACGATCAGCCCCAGCATTTT. Protein: CASSLRYDQPQHF.

V usage is TRBV19 and J usage is TRBJ2-3; 7 bases are shared with TRBD1. After removal of 5 bases from V and 0 bases from J, the junction contained 5 bases not matched to a gene. The CDR3 loop spans 15 amino acids. CDR1 is LNHDA, CDR2 SQIVND, per germline (reference sequence). As DNA, the CDR3 is TGTGCCAGTAGTCCGACAGGGTGGAGCACAGATACGCAGTATTTT. Its translation is CASSPTGWSTDTQYF.

A few counts support this clonotype. The chain recombines TRBV24-1 with TRBJ2-5, with 7 positions matching TRBD2. The CDR3 is 16 residues long. Germline CDR1 and CDR2: KGHDR and SFDVKD. Losses at the gene ends were 4 bases for V and 5 bases for J; bases not matched to a gene: 12. The DNA of the CDR3 is TGTGCCACCAGTGACTCTCGGACTAGAATTGGGGAGACCCAGTACTTC. As protein: CATSDSRTRIGETQYF.

The CDR3 nucleotides are TGCGCCAGCACCCCCGGGGCCCCTTCATCCTACGAGCAGTACTTC. Protein product: CASTPGAPSSYEQYF. The chain employs TRBV5-1 and TRBJ2-7; D may match TRBD1 or TRBD2 (5 bases each). Between the trimmed V and J ends, which lost 6 bases and 1 base, there was a span of 17 bases. Germline V gives CDR1 SGHRS, CDR2 YFSETQ. This CDR3 comprises 15 residues.

In this sample, this clonotype turned up a few times. V usage is TRBV10-3 and J usage is TRBJ1-1; TRBD1 agrees at 7 bases. Germline V lookup: CDR1 ENHRY, CDR2 SYGVKD. The ends lost 4 bases at V and 0 bases at J; junction bases unmatched: 2. The CDR3 consists of 14 residues. CDR3 loop: CAISADRLNTEAFF. CDR3 coding DNA: TGTGCCATCAGTGCGGACAGGCTGAACACTGAAGCTTTCTTT.

This clonotype was observed a few times. The chain's CDR3 is CASSQSRRGPEAFF. In DNA form, the CDR3 reads TGTGCCAGCAGCCAATCAAGGCGAGGCCCCGAAGCTTTCTTT. The V and J genes are TRBV3-1 and TRBJ1-1; D call uncertain. The germline V and J ends were trimmed by 2 bases and 8 bases, with 15 bases remaining between them. The germline CDR1 and CDR2 sequences are LGHDT and YNNKEL (reference sequence). The CDR3 is made up of 14 amino acids.